Listed below are T cell receptor beta chains from one sample, sequenced in a study of cytomegalovirus exposure and HLA in healthy donors. TCRdb's copy holds only in-frame clones and misses some; the assay was immunoSEQ multiplex PCR. In the table there are 180,000 or so clones, approximately 72% of which are singletons. What was sequenced was PBMCs. Receptors originate from a human donor in good health. The CDR3 runs from the conserved cysteine through the conserved F or W. Fields, in order: D gene, V gene, clone size, J gene, CDR3 DNA, CDR3 protein. A D gene is named only where the DNA matches it firmly. Only part of the rows carry a size: once, few, many, or a class if the clone is expanded.

d_call: .
v_call: TRBV5-4
clone_size: .
j_call: TRBJ1-1
cdr3_nt: TGTGCCAGCAGCTTGGACCGGAGGACCCCTGAAGCTTTCTTT
cdr3_aa: CASSLDRRTPEAFF

d_call: .
v_call: TRBV6-1
clone_size: .
j_call: TRBJ2-1
cdr3_nt: TGTGCCAGCAGGGATGCAGGGTCCCATGAGCAGTTCTTC
cdr3_aa: CASRDAGSHEQFF

d_call: TRBD2
v_call: TRBV18
clone_size: .
j_call: TRBJ2-2
cdr3_nt: TGTGCCAGCTCACCTGTGGGGACTAGCGGGGACACCGGGGAGCTGTTTTTT
cdr3_aa: CASSPVGTSGDTGELFF

d_call: TRBD1
v_call: TRBV9
clone_size: .
j_call: TRBJ1-1
cdr3_nt: TGTGCCAGCAGCGCCGCCGGGACAGACATAGGAGAGGCTTTCTTT
cdr3_aa: CASSAAGTDIGEAFF

d_call: .
v_call: TRBV6-1
clone_size: .
j_call: TRBJ2-7
cdr3_nt: TGTGCCAGCAGTGACCTCCACCGGGACACAGCCTACGAGCAGTACTTC
cdr3_aa: CASSDLHRDTAYEQYF

d_call: .
v_call: TRBV4-1
clone_size: .
j_call: TRBJ1-1
cdr3_nt: TGCGCCAGCAGCCACGGACAGTTTTCCATGAACACTGAAGCTTTCTTT
cdr3_aa: CASSHGQFSMNTEAFF

d_call: TRBD2
v_call: TRBV18
clone_size: once
j_call: TRBJ2-3
cdr3_nt: TGTGCCAGCTCACCGGGAGCGGGGGGGATGTCAGATACGCAGTATTTT
cdr3_aa: CASSPGAGGMSDTQYF

d_call: .
v_call: TRBV6-6
clone_size: .
j_call: TRBJ1-1
cdr3_nt: TGTGCCAGCAGTTACCCCCGGGTGCCTCAAGCTTTCTTT
cdr3_aa: CASSYPRVPQAFF

d_call: TRBD1
v_call: TRBV13
clone_size: few
j_call: TRBJ2-5
cdr3_nt: TGTGCCAGCAGCGCACGACAGGGGGATAGGGAGACCCAGTACTTC
cdr3_aa: CASSARQGDRETQYF

d_call: TRBD2
v_call: TRBV5-1
clone_size: .
j_call: TRBJ2-1
cdr3_nt: TGCGCCAGCAGCCTGGGACTAGACGGTAGGCAGTTCTTC
cdr3_aa: CASSLGLDGRQFF

d_call: TRBD1
v_call: TRBV7-8
clone_size: .
j_call: TRBJ1-5
cdr3_nt: TGTGCCAGCAGCTTAGGGCACCGGGACAGGCATAATCAGCCCCAGCATTTT
cdr3_aa: CASSLGHRDRHNQPQHF

d_call: TRBD1
v_call: TRBV4-3
clone_size: .
j_call: TRBJ1-3
cdr3_nt: TGCGCCAGCAGCCCTTCACAGGGGTCAGGAAACACCATATATTTT
cdr3_aa: CASSPSQGSGNTIYF

d_call: TRBD1
v_call: TRBV7-9
clone_size: few
j_call: TRBJ2-7
cdr3_nt: TGTGCCAGCAGCCAAGAAGAGGCGGACAGGGGGTACGAGCAGTACTTC
cdr3_aa: CASSQEEADRGYEQYF

d_call: TRBD1
v_call: TRBV7-8
clone_size: .
j_call: TRBJ1-6
cdr3_nt: TGTGCCAGCAGCTGGAACCGGGACAGGGGTAATTCACCCCTCCACTTT
cdr3_aa: CASSWNRDRGNSPLHF

d_call: .
v_call: TRBV5-1
clone_size: .
j_call: TRBJ2-7
cdr3_nt: TGCGCCAGCAGCCCATTTGGTGGCCAATACGAGCAGTACTTC
cdr3_aa: CASSPFGGQYEQYF

d_call: TRBD2
v_call: TRBV11-3
clone_size: .
j_call: TRBJ2-2
cdr3_nt: TGTGCCAGCAGCCCAAGTCAGTTTAGCGGGGGGGCCTTCGGGGAGCTGTTTTTT
cdr3_aa: CASSPSQFSGGAFGELFF

d_call: .
v_call: TRBV19
clone_size: .
j_call: TRBJ1-2
cdr3_nt: TGTGCCAGTAGCACGGGGGGTCGCCCGGCTAACTATGGCTACACCTTC
cdr3_aa: CASSTGGRPANYGYTF

d_call: .
v_call: TRBV9
clone_size: .
j_call: TRBJ1-4
cdr3_nt: TGTGCCAGCAGCGTAGGCCGGGGTGGTGAAAAACTGTTTTTT
cdr3_aa: CASSVGRGGEKLFF

d_call: TRBD1
v_call: TRBV5-6
clone_size: .
j_call: TRBJ1-2
cdr3_nt: TGTGCCAGCAGCCCTGGACAGGGAATCTATGGCTACACCTTC
cdr3_aa: CASSPGQGIYGYTF

d_call: TRBD2
v_call: TRBV7-9
clone_size: once
j_call: TRBJ2-3
cdr3_nt: TGTGCCAGCAGCCTTCCACCGGGACTAGCGGCACAGCGGTCGCAGTATTTT
cdr3_aa: CASSLPPGLAAQRSQYF

d_call: .
v_call: TRBV5-6
clone_size: few
j_call: TRBJ1-2
cdr3_nt: TGTGCCAGCACGAAGCTTAACTATGGCTACACCTTC
cdr3_aa: CASTKLNYGYTF

d_call: .
v_call: TRBV4-3
clone_size: .
j_call: TRBJ1-1
cdr3_nt: TGCGCCAGCAGCCAATGGCAGGCGAGTGTGTACACTGAAGCTTTCTTT
cdr3_aa: CASSQWQASVYTEAFF

d_call: .
v_call: TRBV30
clone_size: .
j_call: TRBJ1-1
cdr3_nt: TGTGCCTGGAGTGTATTGCCCTGGAGTGCTTTCTTT
cdr3_aa: CAWSVLPWSAFF

d_call: .
v_call: TRBV5-1
clone_size: .
j_call: TRBJ1-1
cdr3_nt: TGCGCCAGCAGCAGACAAACAGGGCAGAACACTGAAGCTTTCTTT
cdr3_aa: CASSRQTGQNTEAFF

d_call: TRBD1
v_call: TRBV4-2
clone_size: .
j_call: TRBJ1-2
cdr3_nt: TGTGCCAGCAGCCAGGGGGACAGCTATGGCTACACCTTC
cdr3_aa: CASSQGDSYGYTF

d_call: .
v_call: TRBV14
clone_size: .
j_call: TRBJ1-6
cdr3_nt: TGTGCCAGCAGCCTCCGACAGTATAATTCACCCCTCCACTTT
cdr3_aa: CASSLRQYNSPLHF

d_call: .
v_call: TRBV28
clone_size: .
j_call: TRBJ1-5
cdr3_nt: TGTGCCAGCAACCTGGCAAGCAATCAGCCCCAGCATTTT
cdr3_aa: CASNLASNQPQHF

d_call: TRBD1
v_call: TRBV4-3
clone_size: once
j_call: TRBJ2-5
cdr3_nt: TGCGCCAGCAGCCCCTTCCAGGGGGCTGTAGAGACCCAGTACTTC
cdr3_aa: CASSPFQGAVETQYF

d_call: TRBD1
v_call: TRBV6-5
clone_size: .
j_call: TRBJ2-7
cdr3_nt: TGTGCCAGCATTCAAACGGGACAGGGAACCTACGAGCAGTACTTC
cdr3_aa: CASIQTGQGTYEQYF

d_call: .
v_call: TRBV11-2
clone_size: .
j_call: TRBJ2-7
cdr3_nt: TGTGCCAGCAGCTTAGGTACATACGAGCAGTACTTC
cdr3_aa: CASSLGTYEQYF

d_call: .
v_call: TRBV27
clone_size: .
j_call: TRBJ2-7
cdr3_nt: TGTGCCAGCAGTTTTGGGGTCGCAGGGATTGAATACTTC
cdr3_aa: CASSFGVAGIEYF

d_call: TRBD2
v_call: TRBV27
clone_size: .
j_call: TRBJ2-7
cdr3_nt: TGTGCCAGCACTTCATTAGCGGGGGGTATCTACGAGCAGTACTTC
cdr3_aa: CASTSLAGGIYEQYF

d_call: .
v_call: TRBV7-9
clone_size: .
j_call: TRBJ1-4
cdr3_nt: TGTTCCAGCAGCTTCCCGGGGAGTGGGGAAAAACTGTTTTTT
cdr3_aa: CSSSFPGSGEKLFF

d_call: .
v_call: TRBV5-1
clone_size: .
j_call: TRBJ1-1
cdr3_nt: TGCGCCAGCAGCTTAATAGACACTGAAGCTTTCTTT
cdr3_aa: CASSLIDTEAFF

d_call: .
v_call: TRBV11-2
clone_size: few
j_call: TRBJ1-5
cdr3_nt: TGTGCCAGCAGCCGTACAGGGAACAATCAGCCCCAGCATTTT
cdr3_aa: CASSRTGNNQPQHF

d_call: .
v_call: TRBV9
clone_size: once
j_call: TRBJ2-1
cdr3_nt: TGTGCCAGCAGCGTAGCGGGGGAATCCTACAATGAGCAGTTCTTC
cdr3_aa: CASSVAGESYNEQFF

d_call: .
v_call: TRBV30
clone_size: .
j_call: TRBJ2-5
cdr3_nt: TGTGCCTGGAGCTCTAATAGCGGACCACAAGAGACCCAGTACTTC
cdr3_aa: CAWSSNSGPQETQYF